This T cell receptor (beta chain) came from a study of T cells expressing NK-cell markers. Study-wide background: From sorted CD3+CD56+NKG2C+, CD3+CD56+NKG2C- and CD3+CD56-NKG2C+ T cells came the TCR beta repertoires.

Reprocessing the 5' RACE reads, TCRdb reports a single entry for every CDR3 protein and omits DNA. The table lists approximately 150,000 distinct CDR3 sequences. Looked up from germline, CDR1 is SGHRS and CDR2 is YFSETQ. The CDR3 runs to 17 residues. The TCR sequence derives from a woman aged 18-70 years in good health. The chain couples TRBV5-1 to TRBJ2-1; the TCRdb call, TRBD2, lacks DNA for checking. The sequencing sample was made of blood T cells: a sorted CD56 or NKG2C T cell subset, CD4+ or CD8+ T cells, or bulk PBMC T cells (not recorded which). CDR3 protein: CASSGGTSGATYNEQFF.